Sequencing of this T cell receptor beta chain was carried out in a study of early T cells in non-severe SARS-CoV-2 infection. Study-level results: Matching results from VDJdb favored anti-spike CD8 responses, leaving private and CD4 specificities undetected.

Unique molecular identifier tags were affixed to discrete cDNA molecules. TCRdb itself ran the 5' RACE reads through MiXCR, one entry per CDR3 protein. This table holds fewer than 85,000 distinct CDR3 sequences, 11% found once. This clonotype was seen a few times. What it binds is unknown. V lost 6 bases to trimming and J lost 0 bases, with 7 bases between them. The length of the CDR3 is 12 residues. Germline CDR1 DFQATT, CDR2 SNEGSKA (reference sequence). This TCR was recovered from an adult who was a healthcare worker with PCR-confirmed SARS-CoV-2 infection or an uninfected control (not recorded which). This specimen consisted of whole blood, obtained at baseline. This chain connects TRBV20-1 to TRBJ2-3, with D perhaps TRBD1 or TRBD2 (5 bases each). The CDR3 spells CSAGASTDTQYF. The CDR3 nucleotides read TGCAGTGCCGGGGCTAGCACAGATACGCAGTATTTT.